These 25 T cell receptor beta chains were all obtained from the same sample, sequenced in a study of graft-versus-host responses after intestinal transplantation. Profiled with immunoSEQ multiplex PCR; TCRdb holds only in-frame clones, not every one. The profile shows 45,000 to 55,000 clones, 91% of them singletons. This specimen consisted of PBMCs, obtained more than 650 days after intestinal transplant. The receptor source for this set is a human patient who received an intestinal transplant, so some T cells may come from the graft donor.

The CDR3, as DNA: TGTGCCAGCAGCCACTACCGAACAGGGGGCAACACTGAAGCTTTCTTT. Residues: CASSHYRTGGNTEAFF. V and J are TRBV7-8 and TRBJ1-1, with 9 bases fitting TRBD1. CDR1 is SGHVS, CDR2 FQNEAQ, per germline. The CDR3 loop spans 16 amino acids. Losses at the gene ends were 5 bases for V and 2 bases for J; bases not matched to a gene: 9.

This chain joins TRBV7-9 and TRBJ1-1, with 8 bases fitting TRBD1. There are 18 residues in the CDR3. CDR1 and CDR2 from the germline V gene are SEHNR and FQNEAQ (reference sequence). J lost 2 bases, V lost 1 base, and 12 bases had no gene match. This chain's CDR3 is CASSLGDRFVFGNTEAFF. Written as DNA, the CDR3 is TGTGCCAGCAGCTTAGGGGACAGGTTTGTTTTTGGTAACACTGAAGCTTTCTTT. The whole variable domain, remainder taken from reference TRBV7-9 and TRBJ1-1, is DTGVSQNPRHKITKRGQNVTFRCDPISEHNRLYWYRQTLGQGPEFLTYFQNEAQLEKSRLLSDRFSAERPKGSFSTLEIQRTEQGDSAMYLCASSLGDRFVFGNTEAFFGQGTRLTVV.

This clone was detected once. The rearrangement uses TRBV18 and TRBJ2-5; unclear D gene. The V and J ends lost 4 bases and 4 bases respectively, with 7 bases between them. Germline V lookup: CDR1 KGHSH, CDR2 LQKENI. The CDR3 length is 12 residues. Here the CDR3 reads CASSRILETQYF. CDR3 in DNA: TGTGCCAGCTCACGTATCCTAGAGACCCAGTACTTC.

The V call is TRBV6-6, the J call TRBJ2-7, with no clear D. V lost 9 bases and J 4 bases, leaving 10 bases between the germline ends. Per the germline V gene, CDR1 is MNHNY and CDR2 is SVGAGI (reference sequence). This CDR3 contains 11 residues. CDR3 DNA sequence: TGTGCCAGTAAGGGTTCGTACGAGCAGTACTTC. Translation: CASKGSYEQYF.

The chain employs TRBV5-4 and TRBJ2-7, with D maybe TRBD1 (6 bases). The CDR3 loop spans 14 amino acids. The V gene's germline CDR1 is SGHNT and CDR2 YYREEE (reference sequence). V lost 0 bases and J 4 bases, leaving 11 bases between the germline ends. The CDR3 coding sequence is TGTGCCAGCAGCTTGGCCGACAGGTTTTACGAGCAGTACTTC. It specifies CASSLADRFYEQYF. Filled out from reference TRBV5-4 and TRBJ2-7, the complete variable domain reads ETGVTQSPTHLIKTRGQQVTLRCSSQSGHNTVSWYQQALGQGPQFIFQYYREEENGRGNFPPRFSGLQFPNYSSELNVNALELDDSALYLCASSLADRFYEQYFGPGTRLTVT.

A single count supports this clone. This chain connects TRBV5-1 to TRBJ2-5; D remains unclear. The CDR3 runs to 11 residues. Germline V gene sequence: CDR1 SGHRS, CDR2 YFSETQ. The V end was cut by 5 bases, the J end by 2 bases, with 4 bases between. The CDR3 here is CASRQQETQYF. CDR3 nucleotides: TGCGCCAGCAGGCAACAAGAGACCCAGTACTTC.

The chain joins TRBV6-5 to TRBJ1-5; no clear D. Trimming removed 6 bases at V and 0 bases at J, with 12 bases between. CDR1 is MNHEY and CDR2 is SVGAGI in the germline V gene. CDR3 length equals 15 residues. CDR3 in amino acids: CASRVTTHSNQPQHF. CDR3 DNA sequence: TGTGCCAGCAGAGTTACAACCCATAGCAATCAGCCCCAGCATTTT.

The rearrangement links TRBV15 to TRBJ1-5; no reliable D call. CDR1 and CDR2 (germline): LNHNV, YYDKDF (reference sequence). CDR3 length: 15 amino acids. Trimming removed 0 bases at V and 0 bases at J, with 6 bases between. The CDR3 nucleotides read TGTGCCACCAGCAGAGATCTCGGTAGCAATCAGCCCCAGCATTTT. Residues: CATSRDLGSNQPQHF.

The chain recombines TRBV15 with TRBJ1-5, with a possible D match to TRBD1 (5 bases). Per the germline V gene, CDR1 is LNHNV and CDR2 is YYDKDF (reference sequence). V lost 3 bases and J 3 bases, leaving 6 bases between the germline ends. The CDR3 runs 13 residues. For the CDR3, the DNA is TGTGCCACCAGCAGGGGACCCAATCAGCCCCAGCATTTT. It specifies CATSRGPNQPQHF.

This clone was counted once. This chain joins TRBV5-6 and TRBJ2-5; D ambiguous. This CDR3 has 14 amino acids. Trimming took off 4 bases at V and 2 bases at J, with 12 bases between the two ends. In germline, CDR1 is SGHDT, CDR2 YYEEEE. In nucleotides, the CDR3 is TGTGCCAGCAGCCTCACCCAGCAACAAGAGACCCAGTACTTC. The encoded protein is CASSLTQQQETQYF.

This clone was recorded only once. The rearrangement joins TRBV9 to TRBJ2-3; D not resolved. The CDR3 sequence is 12 residues long. With 3 bases removed from V and 6 bases from J, the gap between germline ends came to 8 bases. From germline, CDR1 is SGDLS and CDR2 YYNGEE. The CDR3 sequence is CASSASRDTQYF. CDR3 bases: TGTGCCAGCAGCGCGAGCAGGGATACGCAGTATTTT.

The V gene is TRBV5-1, the J gene TRBJ2-7; the D gene is possibly TRBD1 (5 bases). Germline-derived CDR1 and CDR2 are SGHRS and YFSETQ. This CDR3 contains 15 residues. Trimming took off 2 bases at V and 5 bases at J, with 17 bases between the two ends. Written as DNA, the CDR3 is TGCGCCAGCAGCTTTACAACAGGAGCCCCTCACGAGCAGTACTTC. It is translated as CASSFTTGAPHEQYF.

J is TRBJ1-5 and V is TRBV6-6; no clear D gene. The CDR3 runs 13 residues. Trimming removed 3 bases at V and 1 base at J, with 4 bases between. CDR1 MNHNY and CDR2 SVGAGI come from the germline V gene (reference sequence). Written as DNA, the CDR3 is TGTGCCAGCAGTTATCGGAGCAATCAGCCCCAGCATTTT. Translating gives CASSYRSNQPQHF.

V usage is TRBV5-1 and J usage is TRBJ2-5, with 10 nucleotides matching TRBD1. V trimming: 3 bases; J trimming: 7 bases; junction bases outside the gene matches: 9. The CDR3 is 15 amino acids. CDR1 and CDR2 from the germline V gene are SGHRS and YFSETQ. This CDR3 reads CASSSEPTGGGTQYF. For the CDR3, the DNA is TGCGCCAGCAGCTCCGAACCGACAGGGGGCGGGACCCAGTACTTC.

J is TRBJ1-3 and V is TRBV6-4; D ambiguous. Trimming left V 7 bases short and J 2 bases short, with 9 bases between. Germline V CDR1 and CDR2: MRHNA, SNTAGT. This CDR3 has 13 amino acids. The CDR3 is CASITVTGNTIYF. The CDR3 nucleotides read TGTGCCAGCATTACCGTAACTGGAAACACCATATATTTT.

The chain uses TRBV5-1 and TRBJ1-2, with TRBD1 as a possible D gene (5 bases). The CDR3 covers 12 residues. The V and J ends lost 0 bases and 8 bases respectively, with 8 bases between them. The germline gives CDR1 SGHRS, CDR2 YFSETQ. The CDR3 spells CASSLVGVGYTF. CDR3 sequence (DNA): TGCGCCAGCAGCTTGGTAGGGGTCGGCTACACCTTC. Drawing the rest from reference TRBV5-1 and TRBJ1-2, the complete variable domain is KAGVTQTPRYLIKTRGQQVTLSCSPISGHRSVSWYQQTPGQGLQFLFEYFSETQRNKGNFPGRFSGRQFSNSRSEMNVSTLELGDSALYLCASSLVGVGYTFGSGTRLTVV.

The rearrangement uses TRBV4-1 and TRBJ1-3, with TRBD1 as a possible D gene (5 bases). This CDR3 region has 14 residues. The germline CDR1 and CDR2 sequences are MGHRA and YSYEKL. V was cut by 6 bases and J by 0 bases, with 9 bases left in between. The CDR3 loop is CASSRGVSGNTIYF. The CDR3 nucleotides read TGCGCCAGCAGTAGAGGGGTCTCTGGAAACACCATATATTTT.

This clone was counted a few times. The CDR3: CASIAGDPTDTQYF. DNA of the CDR3: TGTGCCAGCATAGCGGGGGACCCCACAGATACGCAGTATTTT. V gene TRBV6-1 combines with J gene TRBJ2-3; TRBD2 aligns across 9 bases. The CDR3 is 14 amino acids. CDR1 and CDR2 (germline): MNHNS, SASEGT. Unmatched junction bases numbered 4, after V lost 7 bases and J lost 2 bases.

The genes are TRBV19 and TRBJ1-1; perhaps TRBD1 as D (6 bases). The V gene's germline CDR1 is LNHDA and CDR2 SQIVND (reference sequence). CDR3 size: 17 residues. The V and J ends lost 7 bases and 10 bases respectively, with 31 bases between them. The CDR3 nucleotides read TGTGCCAGTACGATGGGGGCAGGGACGTTGTGGTGGGTCGGAGCTTTCTTT. This gives the protein CASTMGAGTLWWVGAFF.

The chain links TRBV5-6 to TRBJ1-1, with D possibly TRBD1 on 5 matching bases. Per germline, CDR1 SGHDT and CDR2 YYEEEE. V lost 0 bases and J 11 bases, leaving 8 bases between the germline ends. This CDR3 spans 11 amino acids. This chain's CDR3 is CASSLGGRAFF. The CDR3 nucleotides are TGTGCCAGCAGCTTGGGGGGCAGGGCTTTCTTT.

The V and J genes are TRBV12-5 and TRBJ1-2; D is perhaps TRBD1 (6 bases). Trimming left V 5 bases short and J 4 bases short, with 11 bases between. Germline CDR1 LGHNT, CDR2 FRNRAP. The CDR3 is made up of 13 amino acids. The CDR3 DNA sequence: TGTGCTAGTGGTGTGGACAGTACCTATGGCTACACCTTC. This translates into CASGVDSTYGYTF.

The chain combines TRBV9 with TRBJ2-2; 8 bases are shared with TRBD2. The V segment lost 7 bases and the J segment 5 bases; nucleotides outside the gene matches: 7. Germline assignment: CDR1 SGDLS and CDR2 YYNGEE. The CDR3 has 14 amino acids. CDR3 bases: TGTGCCAGCGGGACGGGGGGGCGGACCGGGGAGCTGTTTTTT. The encoded protein is CASGTGGRTGELFF. The full variable domain, its missing parts supplied by reference TRBV9 and TRBJ2-2, is DSGVTQTPKHLITATGQRVTLRCSPRSGDLSVYWYQQSLDQGLQFLIQYYNGEERAKGNILERFSAQQFPDLHSELNLSSLELGDSALYFCASGTGGRTGELFFGEGSRLTVL.

The chain employs TRBV11-2 and TRBJ2-1; D is ambiguous. The CDR3 totals 13 residues. Between the trimmed V and J ends, which lost 7 bases and 9 bases, there was a span of 16 bases. Germline V gene sequence: CDR1 SGHAT, CDR2 FQNNGV. CDR3 DNA: TGTGCCAGCACCAAACCCAAAACGGGTGAGCAGTTCTTC. This gives the protein CASTKPKTGEQFF. Filled out from reference TRBV11-2 and TRBJ2-1, the complete variable domain reads EAGVAQSPRYKIIEKRQSVAFWCNPISGHATLYWYQQILGQGPKLLIQFQNNGVVDDSQLPKDRFSAERLKGVDSTLKIQPAKLEDSAVYLCASTKPKTGEQFFGPGTRLTVL.

This clone was detected once. The chain recombines TRBV19 with TRBJ2-3; no firm D call. Germline CDR1 reads LNHDA; CDR2 reads SQIVND (reference sequence). V shed 2 bases and J shed 11 bases, with 14 bases lying between them. The CDR3 covers 13 residues. For the CDR3, the DNA is TGTGCCAGTAGTATAACTTTAAAGGTTGGGCAGTATTTT. As protein: CASSITLKVGQYF.

The chain recombines TRBV6-4 with TRBJ1-2; 7 bases align to TRBD1. The V segment lost 2 bases and the J segment 8 bases; nucleotides outside the gene matches: 8. The CDR3 spans 14 residues. Germline loops: CDR1 MRHNA, CDR2 SNTAGT. CDR3 sequence: CASSDGGGGQGYTF. DNA of the CDR3: TGTGCCAGCAGTGACGGAGGAGGGGGCCAAGGCTACACCTTC.